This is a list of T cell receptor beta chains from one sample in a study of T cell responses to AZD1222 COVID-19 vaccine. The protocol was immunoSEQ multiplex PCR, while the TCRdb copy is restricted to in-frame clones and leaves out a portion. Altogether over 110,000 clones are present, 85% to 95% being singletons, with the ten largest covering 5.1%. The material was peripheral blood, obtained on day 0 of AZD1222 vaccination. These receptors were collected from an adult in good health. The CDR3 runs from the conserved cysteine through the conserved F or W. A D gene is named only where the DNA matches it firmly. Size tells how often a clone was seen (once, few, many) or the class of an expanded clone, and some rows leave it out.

cdr3_aa: CASSLVAPYDYTF; cdr3_nt: TGTGCCAGCAGCTTAGTGGCACCTTATGACTACACCTTC; clone_size: -; j_call: TRBJ1-2; d_call: -; v_call: TRBV7-2
cdr3_aa: CASSIRDVGLYEQYF; cdr3_nt: TGTGCCAGTAGTATTCGGGACGTCGGTCTCTACGAGCAGTACTTC; clone_size: few; j_call: TRBJ2-7; d_call: -; v_call: TRBV19
cdr3_aa: CASSSRGGAYEQYF; cdr3_nt: TGTGCCAGCAGCTCCCGGGGGGGAGCCTACGAGCAGTACTTC; clone_size: -; j_call: TRBJ2-7; d_call: TRBD2; v_call: TRBV7-2
cdr3_aa: CASSLGRGEDTQYF; cdr3_nt: TGTGCCAGCAGCTTAGGCCGGGGCGAGGATACGCAGTATTTT; clone_size: -; j_call: TRBJ2-3; d_call: -; v_call: TRBV7-2
cdr3_aa: CASSQGTSGSSEQFF; cdr3_nt: TGTGCCAGCAGCCAAGGGACTAGCGGGAGTAGTGAGCAGTTCTTC; clone_size: -; j_call: TRBJ2-1; d_call: TRBD2; v_call: TRBV3-1/TRBV3-2
cdr3_aa: CASSPTGQETQYF; cdr3_nt: TGTGCCAGCAGCCCTACGGGACAAGAGACCCAGTACTTC; clone_size: once; j_call: TRBJ2-5; d_call: -; v_call: TRBV6-2/TRBV6-3
cdr3_aa: CASSYLSSGPRGDTQYF; cdr3_nt: TGTGCCAGCAGTTACTTGTCTAGCGGACCCAGGGGGGATACGCAGTATTTT; clone_size: few; j_call: TRBJ2-3; d_call: -; v_call: TRBV6-2/TRBV6-3
cdr3_aa: CASSPGLGRYEQYF; cdr3_nt: TGTGCCAGCAGCCCGGGACTAGGCAGGTACGAGCAGTACTTC; clone_size: -; j_call: TRBJ2-7; d_call: TRBD2; v_call: TRBV5-6
cdr3_aa: CASSLGPGTGSVSYTF; cdr3_nt: TGTGCCAGCAGCCTCGGTCCCGGGACAGGGAGTGTAAGCTACACCTTC; clone_size: -; j_call: TRBJ1-2; d_call: TRBD1; v_call: TRBV3-1/TRBV3-2
cdr3_aa: CASSSQDNQPQHF; cdr3_nt: TGTGCCAGTAGTAGTCAGGACAATCAGCCCCAGCATTTT; clone_size: once; j_call: TRBJ1-5; d_call: -; v_call: TRBV19
cdr3_aa: CASSRGQGQVGTDTQYF; cdr3_nt: TGCGCCAGCAGCCGCGGCCAAGGACAGGTTGGCACAGATACGCAGTATTTT; clone_size: -; j_call: TRBJ2-3; d_call: TRBD1; v_call: TRBV4-3
cdr3_aa: CASSLVGRPNTGELFF; cdr3_nt: TGCGCCAGCAGCTTGGTAGGCCGTCCCAACACCGGGGAGCTGTTTTTT; clone_size: -; j_call: TRBJ2-2; d_call: -; v_call: TRBV5-1
cdr3_aa: CASSTRAGDTQYF; cdr3_nt: TGTGCCAGCTCGACCAGGGCCGGAGATACGCAGTATTTT; clone_size: once; j_call: TRBJ2-3; d_call: -; v_call: TRBV11-2
cdr3_aa: CASSAGQGNSPLHF; cdr3_nt: TGTGCCAGCAGCGCGGGACAGGGAAATTCACCCCTCCACTTT; clone_size: -; j_call: TRBJ1-6; d_call: TRBD1; v_call: TRBV11-2
cdr3_aa: CASSFIDSGNTIYF; cdr3_nt: TGTGCCAGCAGCTTTATAGACTCTGGAAACACCATATATTTT; clone_size: once; j_call: TRBJ1-3; d_call: -; v_call: TRBV7-9
cdr3_aa: CASSEIRGQDRNEQYF; cdr3_nt: TGTGCCAGCAGCGAAATCCGGGGACAGGACAGAAACGAGCAGTACTTC; clone_size: -; j_call: TRBJ2-7; d_call: TRBD1; v_call: TRBV25-1
cdr3_aa: CASSMGQTPSYEQYF; cdr3_nt: TGTGCCAGCAGCATGGGACAAACTCCGAGCTACGAGCAGTACTTC; clone_size: -; j_call: TRBJ2-7; d_call: -; v_call: TRBV5-6
cdr3_aa: CASSPSGRADTQYF; cdr3_nt: TGTGCCAGCAGTCCTAGCGGGAGGGCAGATACGCAGTATTTT; clone_size: -; j_call: TRBJ2-3; d_call: TRBD2; v_call: TRBV6-5
cdr3_aa: CASSPEPGLAGVYNEQFF; cdr3_nt: TGTGCCAGCAGCCCCGAACCGGGACTAGCGGGAGTATACAATGAGCAGTTCTTC; clone_size: -; j_call: TRBJ2-1; d_call: TRBD2; v_call: TRBV9
cdr3_aa: CASRLQGAPYEQYF; cdr3_nt: TGTGCCAGCAGGTTACAGGGGGCCCCCTACGAGCAGTACTTC; clone_size: -; j_call: TRBJ2-7; d_call: TRBD1; v_call: TRBV6-5
cdr3_aa: CASSISEGYEQFF; cdr3_nt: TGTGCCAGTAGTATATCCGAAGGCTATGAGCAGTTCTTC; clone_size: -; j_call: TRBJ2-1; d_call: -; v_call: TRBV19
cdr3_aa: CSVYPLSTDTQYF; cdr3_nt: TGCAGCGTTTATCCGCTATCCACAGATACGCAGTATTTT; clone_size: once; j_call: TRBJ2-3; d_call: -; v_call: TRBV29-1
cdr3_aa: CASSPLDWSSYNEQFF; cdr3_nt: TGTGCCAGCTCACCGCTCGACTGGAGCTCCTACAATGAGCAGTTCTTC; clone_size: -; j_call: TRBJ2-1; d_call: -; v_call: TRBV18
cdr3_aa: CASQGTVDQPQHF; cdr3_nt: TGTGCCAGCCAAGGGACAGTGGATCAGCCCCAGCATTTT; clone_size: -; j_call: TRBJ1-5; d_call: TRBD1; v_call: TRBV6-1
cdr3_aa: CASSLDRGRRYGYTF; cdr3_nt: TGTGCCAGTAGTCTCGACAGGGGGCGCCGGTATGGCTACACCTTC; clone_size: -; j_call: TRBJ1-2; d_call: TRBD1; v_call: TRBV19
cdr3_aa: CASSPWDFSRYGYTF; cdr3_nt: TGTGCCAGCAGCCCCTGGGACTTCTCTCGCTATGGCTACACCTTC; clone_size: -; j_call: TRBJ1-2; d_call: -; v_call: TRBV4-2
cdr3_aa: CAWSTSGISEQYF; cdr3_nt: TGTGCCTGGAGTACATCGGGGATCAGCGAGCAGTACTTC; clone_size: -; j_call: TRBJ2-7; d_call: -; v_call: TRBV30